This T cell receptor beta chain was retrieved from a study of cytomegalovirus exposure and HLA in healthy donors (dated by TCRdb to 2015 to 2018). In terms of the full investigation: The 700 or so repertoires of the first cohort and the roughly 110 validation repertoires were produced on the same platform, according to a later analysis. Besides the first cohort of about 730 subjects, a separate validation cohort made up of over a hundred different subjects was used. High-throughput TCR immunosequencing, statistical association of individual TCRs with disease status, and machine learning were combined to predict cytomegalovirus infection status. The study was designed to test whether signatures of past pathogen exposure could be identified by cataloging public T cell receptors. The study at large found these results: A later analysis had no HLA typing for the validation cohort, so co-occurrence there was scored across all 110 or so repertoires. In vitro tests confirmed that a few of the cytomegalovirus-associated TCR beta chains recognize cytomegalovirus antigens. While some public TCRs were present in many individuals, most TCR sequences turned up only very rarely across donors. A total of fewer than 200 TCR beta chains were listed by the study as associated with cytomegalovirus. Cytomegalovirus status was reported to be diagnosed by the classifier with high specificity and sensitivity in both the original and validation cohorts. It was suggested by the authors that the approach could potentially be generalized to other disease states and immunological phenotypes. Of the cluster scores, 85% to 95% were above 0 in a later analysis, which found that TCRs clustered in the first cohort also tended to co-occur in the roughly 130 validation repertoires.

V is trimmed back by 7 bases and J by 9 bases, and the junction contains 19 bases that no gene match accounts for. In the germline V gene, CDR1 corresponds to SQVTM and CDR2 to ANQGSEA. The CDR3 spans 16 residues, from the cysteine through the phenylalanine. CDR3 DNA only is kept here, 48 bases in frame from base 1. Donors formed part of the validation cohort, which comprised over a hundred subjects and was distinct from the first cohort of 666 subjects. The library was generated by the immunoSEQ multiplex PCR assay. The authors' analysis ran thus. A statistical classification framework was built to diagnose cytomegalovirus status from the catalog of TCR beta chain sequences. Imported from immuneACCESS, the table was reduced by TCRdb to in-frame sequences with V and J called. These copies leave out some clones; in studies compared against another copy, an unresolved V gene accounts for under half, and the cause of the remainder is not known. V and J calls and clone size are as listed in that table; D and trimming were resolved from the DNA. The sample table holds approximately 170,000 clones, of which approximately 81% were seen once. The ten most abundant clones make up 15% to 20% of the sample.

For this clone: Its antigen specificity is not known. The sample holds no much larger clone one base away, and base qualities are not on file.

Sequences were obtained from PBMCs. The sequence joins TRBV29-1 to TRBJ2-1; TRBD2 agrees with 9 junctional bases. The receptor comes from a man aged 18 to 35 in good health and CMV-seropositive. DNA sequence: TGCAGCGCCGCCGGCGCGGGAGGGCACCTTAGGGGTGAGCAGTTCTTC. Protein translation: CSAAGAGGHLRGEQFF.